The 15 T cell receptor beta chains presented below share a single source sample, sequenced in a study of T cell repertoires in cytomegalovirus infection. TCRdb re-called the reads through MiXCR, storing one row per CDR3 protein. Of 900,000 to 950,000 distinct CDR3 sequences listed, roughly 30% are singletons. No antigens are known for them. This specimen was cultured CD8+ T cells from PBMCs, taken from culture after CMV antigen stimulation. The receptors stem from a human donor in good health (CMV status not recorded). Some clones in this sample may be carry-over from other donors' samples.

This clonotype was recorded a few times. The chain uses TRBV27 and TRBJ2-1, with 7 bases identical to TRBD2. The V gene's germline CDR1 is MNHEY and CDR2 SMNVEV (reference sequence). The V and J ends lost 2 bases and 7 bases, in that order; junction bases with no gene match: 8. The CDR3 extends over 15 amino acids. The CDR3 region has the DNA TGTGCCAGCAGTTTAAGAACGGGGGGTCATAATGAGCAGTTCTTC. Amino acid sequence: CASSLRTGGHNEQFF.

The chain is built from TRBV27 and TRBJ2-2; D possibly corresponds to TRBD1 (6 bases). Germline values: CDR1 MNHEY, CDR2 SMNVEV (reference sequence). The V end was cut by 7 bases, the J end by 4 bases, with 16 bases between. The CDR3 sequence is 15 residues long. The DNA of the CDR3 is TGTGCCAGCACTTTGGCACAGGGCGTCACCGGGGAGCTGTTTTTT. Residues: CASTLAQGVTGELFF.

On this clonotype: This clone may be a read error of a much larger clone one base away. The chain employs TRBV7-2 and TRBJ1-2; 9 bases fit TRBD1. V lost 3 bases and J lost 7; bases outside the gene matches: 6. Germline loops: CDR1 SGHTA, CDR2 FQGNSA. This CDR3 spans 14 amino acids. Here the CDR3 reads CASSFHTGGRGYTF. The CDR3, as DNA: TGTGCCAGCAGCTTCCACACAGGGGGCCGTGGCTACACCTTC.

V is TRBV6-2 or TRBV6-3 and J is TRBJ2-7, with D perhaps matching TRBD1 (5 bases). The CDR3 sequence is 17 residues long. The V gene's germline CDR1 is MNHEY and CDR2 SVGEGT. V shed 4 bases and J shed 5 bases, with 24 bases lying between them. CDR3 residues: CASSFDPGQMSPDEQYV. Here the CDR3 DNA reads TGTGCCAGCAGTTTCGACCCAGGGCAGATGAGCCCCGACGAGCAGTACGTC.

As concerns this clonotype: A read error may account for a junction end that differs from germline. This chain links TRBV19 with TRBJ1-6, with D hard to call. The germline V gene has CDR1 LNHDA and CDR2 SQIVND (reference sequence). There are 16 residues in the CDR3. This CDR3 is CASSIYGVRNNSPIHF. DNA of the CDR3: TGTGCCAGTAGTATATACGGCGTGCGGAATAATTCACCCATCCACTTT.

This clonotype showed up many times. The rearrangement links TRBV12-3 or TRBV12-4 to TRBJ1-5; D remains ambiguous. V gave up 1 base and J gave up 1 base, with 8 bases separating them. This CDR3 has 15 amino acids. CDR3 nucleotide sequence: TGTGCCAGCAGTTTAGGCAGGAGGAGCAATCAGCCCCAGCATTTT. Its translation is CASSLGRRSNQPQHF.

The chain carries TRBV6-6 and TRBJ2-4, with a possible D match to TRBD2 (6 bases). Trimming shortened V by 10 bases and J by 1 base, and 11 bases separated the two germline ends. Germline V gives CDR1 MNHNY, CDR2 SVGAGI (reference sequence). The CDR3 is made up of 13 amino acids. The CDR3 spells CATGGRAKNIQYF. The DNA for the CDR3 is TGTGCCACCGGGGGACGTGCCAAAAACATTCAGTACTTC.

CDR3 coding DNA: TGTGCCAGCAGCCCTAGGGGACCATGGGCCGCGAACACCGGGGAGCTGTTTTTT. Protein product: CASSPRGPWAANTGELFF. The rearrangement uses TRBV14 and TRBJ2-2, with D perhaps given as TRBD1 or TRBD2 (5 bases each). The V and J ends lost 4 bases and 0 bases respectively, with 18 bases between them. This CDR3 spans 18 amino acids. Germline loops: CDR1 SGHDN, CDR2 FVKESK.

This clonotype appeared a single time. The junction shows a germline mismatch at one end, possibly a read error. The V and J genes are TRBV7-3 and TRBJ2-5; no clear D gene. Germline CDR1 is SGHTA and CDR2 is FQGTGA. There are 14 residues in the CDR3. The CDR3 DNA is TGTGCCAGCAGCGGTCGAGACAAGCAAGAGACCCGGTACTTC. This encodes CASSGRDKQETRYF.

The genes are TRBV7-6 and TRBJ2-1; D remains unclear. This CDR3 has 15 amino acids. V gave up 1 base and J gave up 3 bases, with 10 bases separating them. Germline V gene lookup returns CDR1 SGHVS and CDR2 FNYEAQ. CDR3 residues: CASSLVQTYYNEQFF. The CDR3 DNA follows: TGTGCCAGCAGCTTAGTTCAGACATACTACAATGAGCAGTTCTTC. Using reference TRBV7-6 and TRBJ2-1 for the parts outside the CDR3, the full variable domain is GAGVSQSPRYKVTKRGQDVALRCDPISGHVSLYWYRQALGQGPEFLTYFNYEAQQDKSGLPNDRFSAERPEGSISTLTIQRTEQRDSAMYRCASSLVQTYYNEQFFGPGTRLTVL.

A few counts support this clonotype. The chain is built from TRBV12-3 or TRBV12-4 and TRBJ2-7, with D perhaps TRBD1 or TRBD2 (5 bases each). Trimming removed 1 base from V and 3 bases from J, with 13 bases in between. There are 15 residues in the CDR3. The CDR3 DNA reads TGTGCCAGCAGTTTAGTAACGGGACCCGACTACGAGCAGTACTTC. It specifies CASSLVTGPDYEQYF.

The table lists this clonotype with a few counts. This chain joins TRBV7-6 and TRBJ2-6, with 8 bases fitting TRBD1. Germline CDR1 reads SGHVS; CDR2 reads FNYEAQ. V lost 1 base and J lost 0; bases outside the gene matches: 8. The CDR3 has 19 residues. CDR3 sequence (DNA): TGTGCCAGCAGCTTAGAACCCGGACAGGGTCTCTCTGGGGCCAACGTCCTGACTTTC. Its protein product is CASSLEPGQGLSGANVLTF.

The chain uses TRBV19 and TRBJ1-5; perhaps TRBD1 as D (6 bases). In germline, CDR1 is LNHDA, CDR2 SQIVND (reference sequence). The CDR3 is made up of 16 amino acids. Trimming left V 7 bases short and J 3 bases short, with 19 bases between. CDR3: CASTTSQGRSNQPQHF. The CDR3 DNA reads TGTGCCAGTACCACCTCACAGGGACGGTCCAATCAGCCCCAGCATTTT.

This clonotype was picked up a small number of times. J is TRBJ1-2 and V is TRBV5-1, with 10 bases lining up with TRBD1. The CDR3 loop spans 14 amino acids. The V and J ends lost 2 bases and 6 bases, in that order; junction bases with no gene match: 4. CDR1 is SGHRS and CDR2 is YFSETQ in the germline V gene. This chain's CDR3 is CASSLRQGADGYTF. CDR3 bases: TGCGCCAGCAGCTTACGACAGGGGGCAGATGGCTACACCTTC.

In its sample, this clonotype was seen a few times. CDR3 residues: CASKDGADTQYF. CDR3 nucleotide sequence: TGTGCCAGCAAGGATGGGGCAGATACGCAGTATTTT. This sequence joins TRBV7-9 and TRBJ2-3; no reliable D call. This CDR3 has 12 residues. Looked up from germline, CDR1 is SEHNR and CDR2 is FQNEAQ (reference sequence). The V end lost 7 bases, the J end lost 4 bases, and 9 bases lay between the germline ends.